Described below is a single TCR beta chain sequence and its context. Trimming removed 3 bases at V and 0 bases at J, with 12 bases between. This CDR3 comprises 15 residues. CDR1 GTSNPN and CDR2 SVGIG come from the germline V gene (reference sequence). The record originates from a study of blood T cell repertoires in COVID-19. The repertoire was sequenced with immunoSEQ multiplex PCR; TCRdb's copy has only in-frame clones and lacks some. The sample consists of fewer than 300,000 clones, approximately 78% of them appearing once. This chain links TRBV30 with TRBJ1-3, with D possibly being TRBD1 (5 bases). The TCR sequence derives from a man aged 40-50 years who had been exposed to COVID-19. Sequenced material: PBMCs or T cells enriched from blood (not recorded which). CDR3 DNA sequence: TGTGCCTGGAGCCTCGGGGGAATCTCTGGAAACACCATATATTTT. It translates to CAWSLGGISGNTIYF.